Presented here are 30 T cell receptor beta chains from one specimen sequenced in a study of shared T cell receptors in the human thymus. Here immunoSEQ multiplex PCR was the method, and the copy in TCRdb shows in-frame clones only, minus some. The sample has about 730,000 clones; 70% to 90% are singletons. These records were also assigned to another study, of human thymus T cells.

Sequencing was done on a sample of thymocytes. The receptors come from a girl under three years old with a congenital heart defect.

The chain is built from TRBV10-3 and TRBJ1-6, with no clear D. CDR1 and CDR2 (germline): ENHRY, SYGVKD. V was trimmed by 0 bases and J by 8 bases, leaving 17 bases between them. The CDR3 is made up of 17 amino acids. CDR3 sequence reads: CAISESRPPSAHSPLHF. The CDR3 nucleotides are TGTGCCATCAGTGAGTCGCGGCCCCCGAGTGCTCATTCACCCCTCCACTTT.

This chain joins TRBV10-3 and TRBJ1-1; tentatively, D is TRBD1 (6 bases). The germline V and J ends were trimmed by 3 bases and 1 base, with 12 bases remaining between them. CDR3 length: 15 amino acids. The germline V gene has CDR1 ENHRY and CDR2 SYGVKD. The CDR3 DNA follows: TGTGCCATCAGTGATCTTGGGACACCGAACACTGAAGCTTTCTTT. Its translation: CAISDLGTPNTEAFF.

The chain combines TRBV5-4 with TRBJ1-1; 7 bases match TRBD1. Germline trimming cut 4 bases from V and 6 bases from J; bases unmatched to any gene: 15. The CDR3 runs to 16 residues. Germline V gene sequence: CDR1 SGHNT, CDR2 YYREEE (reference sequence). CDR3 nucleotide sequence: TGTGCCAGCAGCACTCATCAAGAGGGACAGTCGTCTGAAGCTTTCTTT. Encoded protein: CASSTHQEGQSSEAFF.

This clone was recorded once. The chain carries TRBV2 and TRBJ1-5; D perhaps matches TRBD1 (6 bases). The CDR3 totals 14 residues. Trimming cost V 5 bases and J 5 bases, with 13 bases left between them. Germline V gene data show CDR1 as SNHLY and CDR2 as FYNNEI. In DNA form, the CDR3 reads TGTGCCAGCAGTAGCAGGGGATCAGATCAGCCCCAGCATTTT. This encodes CASSSRGSDQPQHF. Looking up the rest from reference TRBV2 and TRBJ1-5 gives the full variable domain: EPEVTQTPSHQVTQMGQEVILRCVPISNHLYFYWYRQILGQKVEFLVSFYNNEISEKSEIFDDQFSVERPDGSNFTLKIRSTKLEDSAMYFCASSSRGSDQPQHFGDGTRLSIL.

This clone has just one count. At one of its ends the junction is not consistent with the germline gene, which may arise from a read error. The genes are TRBV7-8 and TRBJ2-3; TRBD2 matches 10 bases. The CDR3 length is 13 residues. Germline loops: CDR1 SGHVS, CDR2 FQNEAQ. CDR3 sequence (DNA): TGTGCCAGCAGCTCCCGGGGGACTAGCGAAAGAGAATTT. Translating it yields CASSSRGTSEREF.

The chain uses TRBV7-9 and TRBJ2-7, with TRBD2 matching over 10 bases. Losses at the gene ends were 2 bases for V and 6 bases for J; bases not matched to a gene: 1. Germline loops: CDR1 SEHNR, CDR2 FQNEAQ (reference sequence). The CDR3 runs 13 residues. CDR3 loop: CASSLLAGAEQYF. As DNA, the CDR3 is TGTGCCAGCAGCTTACTAGCGGGGGCCGAGCAGTACTTC.

The table lists this clone with a count of one. The J gene is TRBJ2-7, the V gene TRBV7-2; 7 nucleotides match TRBD2. After removal of 2 bases from V and 3 bases from J, the junction contained 7 bases not matched to a gene. CDR1 is SGHTA and CDR2 is FQGNSA in the germline V gene. This CDR3 is 15 amino acids long. CDR3 amino acids: CASSLSSGGGYEQYF. In nucleotides, the CDR3 is TGTGCCAGCAGCTTATCCTCGGGCGGGGGCTACGAGCAGTACTTC.

The chain has TRBV6-5 and TRBJ2-7; TRBD1 is a possible D gene (6 bases). Between the trimmed V and J ends, which lost 10 bases and 8 bases, there was a span of 18 bases. CDR1 MNHEY and CDR2 SVGAGI come from the germline V gene. This CDR3 is 12 amino acids long. Written as DNA, the CDR3 is TGTGCCACCGGTGGGGGCAAAACACAGCAGTACTTC. Amino acid sequence: CATGGGKTQQYF.

This chain uses TRBV10-3 with TRBJ1-6, with D unresolved. The CDR3 runs to 12 residues. Trimming stripped 3 bases from V and 7 bases from J, with 4 bases between. Germline loops: CDR1 ENHRY, CDR2 SYGVKD. CDR3 sequence (DNA): TGTGCCATCAGTGACGGGAATTCACCCCTCCACTTT. The encoded protein is CAISDGNSPLHF.

V is TRBV5-4 and J is TRBJ2-1; 9 nucleotides agree with TRBD2. CDR3 length equals 14 residues. CDR1 SGHNT and CDR2 YYREEE come from the germline V gene (reference sequence). J lost 10 bases, V lost 4 bases, and 9 bases had no gene match. Here the CDR3 reads CASSVGGGVGEQFF. The CDR3 DNA reads TGTGCCAGCAGCGTTGGCGGGGGGGTCGGGGAGCAGTTCTTC.

The rearrangement uses TRBV5-1 and TRBJ1-1, with 8 bases lining up with TRBD1. J gave up 1 base and V 4 bases, and 18 bases lay outside the gene matches. In germline, CDR1 is SGHRS, CDR2 YFSETQ. The CDR3 covers 19 residues. The CDR3 DNA sequence: TGCGCCAGCAGCCTCAACCACCGCGACCAGGGACAGGAGAACACTGAAGCTTTCTTT. Protein sequence: CASSLNHRDQGQENTEAFF.

A word on this clone: A junction end diverges from the germline sequence, so it may reflect a read error. This sequence joins TRBV6-1 and TRBJ1-1, with D possibly matching TRBD1 (6 bases). Germline loops: CDR1 MNHNS, CDR2 SASEGT. The CDR3 consists of 15 residues. This chain's CDR3 is CASSNRNRENSEAFF. The CDR3 DNA reads as TGTGCCAGCAGTAACAGGAACAGGGAGAACTCTGAAGCTTTCTTT.

This chain uses TRBV7-2 with TRBJ1-4, with D hard to call. CDR3 size: 15 residues. Trimming pared 5 bases from V and 4 bases from J, leaving 14 bases between. Germline values: CDR1 SGHTA, CDR2 FQGNSA. CDR3 loop: CASSRRRVHNEKLFF. Here the CDR3 DNA reads TGTGCCAGCAGCCGGCGCCGGGTCCATAATGAAAAACTGTTTTTT.

The chain is built from TRBV7-9 and TRBJ1-2; a possible D gene is TRBD1 (5 bases). The germline V and J ends were trimmed by 5 bases and 10 bases, with 32 bases remaining between them. This CDR3 spans 18 amino acids. From germline, CDR1 is SEHNR and CDR2 FQNEAQ (reference sequence). The CDR3 spells CASSRHHLTPGEEKDYTF. The CDR3 region has the DNA TGTGCCAGCAGCCGCCACCATCTTACCCCGGGGGAGGAAAAGGACTACACCTTC.

V usage is TRBV5-5 and J usage is TRBJ2-7; D uncertain. CDR3 size: 14 residues. Germline assignment: CDR1 SGHKS and CDR2 YYEKEE (reference sequence). The V and J ends lost 3 bases and 1 base respectively, with 11 bases between them. CDR3: CASSSPTSSYEQYF. The CDR3 region has the DNA TGTGCCAGCAGCTCTCCGACATCGTCCTACGAGCAGTACTTC.

The CDR3 sequence: CASSSGGEQGPDNSPLHF. The DNA of the CDR3 is TGTGCCAGCAGTTCTGGGGGAGAACAGGGGCCGGATAATTCACCCCTCCACTTT. The chain is built from TRBV27 and TRBJ1-6, with 7 bases that match TRBD1. Per germline, CDR1 MNHEY and CDR2 SMNVEV (reference sequence). J gave up 5 bases and V 4 bases, and 14 bases lay outside the gene matches. This CDR3 is built from 18 residues.

This clone was seen once. This chain uses TRBV5-1 with TRBJ2-3; maybe TRBD2 (6 bases). The CDR3 has 14 residues. Per germline, CDR1 SGHRS and CDR2 YFSETQ. Trimming pared 0 bases from V and 6 bases from J, leaving 11 bases between. The CDR3 reads CASSLDPGRDTQYF. The CDR3 region has the DNA TGCGCCAGCAGCTTGGATCCAGGGAGGGATACGCAGTATTTT.

The CDR3 DNA reads TGTGCCAGCAGCTTAGAGTGTCGGGGATCGGAGGGCTACACCTTC. Translation: CASSLECRGSEGYTF. The chain joins TRBV7-8 to TRBJ1-2, with D hard to call. V was clipped by 1 base and J by 8 bases, with 17 bases between them. Germline CDR1 and CDR2: SGHVS and FQNEAQ. This CDR3 is 15 amino acids long.

The chain combines TRBV7-9 with TRBJ1-2; the D is unclear. V lost 4 bases and J lost 8, with 11 bases in between. Germline V lookup: CDR1 SEHNR, CDR2 FQNEAQ (reference sequence). CDR3 length: 12 residues. The CDR3 DNA is TGTGCCAGCAGCTCAGACATCCTAGGCTACACCTTC. Its protein is CASSSDILGYTF.

V usage is TRBV11-2 and J usage is TRBJ2-4; 7 bases are a match to TRBD1. The J segment lost 3 bases and the V segment lost 5 bases, leaving 16 bases of the junction unmatched. Germline-derived CDR1 and CDR2 are SGHAT and FQNNGV. The CDR3 is 18 amino acids. Here the CDR3 reads CASSPGPDRAWDKNIQYF. As DNA, the CDR3 is TGTGCCAGCAGCCCTGGACCTGACAGGGCGTGGGACAAAAACATTCAGTACTTC. The whole variable domain, filled in from reference TRBV11-2 and TRBJ2-4, reads EAGVAQSPRYKIIEKRQSVAFWCNPISGHATLYWYQQILGQGPKLLIQFQNNGVVDDSQLPKDRFSAERLKGVDSTLKIQPAKLEDSAVYLCASSPGPDRAWDKNIQYFGAGTRLSVL.

The table lists this clone with a few counts. This rearrangement joins TRBV11-2 to TRBJ1-4; 10 nucleotides agree with TRBD1. CDR3 size: 15 residues. The trim removed 7 bases at V and 7 bases at J, leaving 9 bases unmatched. The V gene's germline CDR1 is SGHAT and CDR2 FQNNGV. CDR3 protein: CASTKTRDRGEKLFF. Written as DNA, the CDR3 is TGTGCCAGCACCAAAACCAGGGACAGGGGTGAAAAACTGTTTTTT.

V usage is TRBV10-3 and J usage is TRBJ1-6; possible D gene TRBD1, 6 bases. The CDR3 covers 16 residues. Trimming left V 2 bases short and J 5 bases short, with 13 bases between. Germline CDR1 and CDR2: ENHRY and SYGVKD. This CDR3 is CAISEGVGGNNSPLHF. The DNA of the CDR3 is TGTGCCATCAGTGAGGGGGTTGGGGGCAATAATTCACCCCTCCACTTT.

The gene calls are TRBV18 and TRBJ2-2; TRBD2 agrees at 9 bases. Germline CDR1 KGHSH, CDR2 LQKENI. Trimming at V came to 3 bases and at J to 4 bases, leaving 6 bases not matched to a gene. CDR3 length equals 16 residues. CDR3: CASSPQRGVLTGELFF. Here the CDR3 DNA reads TGTGCCAGCTCACCCCAGCGGGGGGTCCTCACCGGGGAGCTGTTTTTT.

The chain links TRBV28 to TRBJ2-7; TRBD1 matches at 9 bases. After removal of 2 bases from V and 4 bases from J, the junction contained 9 bases not matched to a gene. Germline V gene data show CDR1 as MDHEN and CDR2 as SYDVKM. The CDR3 contains 16 residues. The CDR3 sequence is CASSLGPTGGTYEQYF. The CDR3 coding sequence is TGTGCCAGCAGTTTAGGCCCGACAGGGGGAACTTACGAGCAGTACTTC.

The chain couples TRBV10-3 to TRBJ1-5; perhaps TRBD1 as D (5 bases). This CDR3 has 16 residues. V was cut by 4 bases and J by 1 base, with 14 bases left in between. Germline V gene sequence: CDR1 ENHRY, CDR2 SYGVKD. CDR3 in amino acids: CAISARGHLSNQPQHF. CDR3 coding DNA: TGTGCCATCAGTGCGCGGGGCCACCTAAGCAATCAGCCCCAGCATTTT.

The chain has TRBV11-2 and TRBJ2-7; 7 bases are shared with TRBD1. There are 14 residues in the CDR3. With V trimmed by 1 base and J by 5 bases, 5 bases remained unmatched. Germline V gene sequence: CDR1 SGHAT, CDR2 FQNNGV. Here the CDR3 DNA reads TGTGCCAGCAGCTTAGGGACAGGAGTTAACGAGCAGTACTTC. This encodes CASSLGTGVNEQYF.

Points on this clone: The sample carries other DNA sequences with the same CDR3. The CDR3 loop reads CASSQADTQYF. Here the CDR3 DNA reads TGCGCCAGCAGCCAAGCTGATACGCAGTATTTT. The chain couples TRBV4-1 to TRBJ2-3; D uncertain. The CDR3 sequence is 11 residues long. Trimming cost V 1 base and J 6 bases, with 2 bases left between them. Per germline, CDR1 MGHRA and CDR2 YSYEKL.

The gene calls are TRBV7-2 and TRBJ2-5; 10 bases match TRBD1. Trimming removed 2 bases from V and 2 bases from J; junction bases left unmatched: 2. This CDR3 is 15 amino acids long. Per germline, CDR1 SGHTA and CDR2 FQGNSA. This CDR3 is CASSLKGQGQETQYF. The CDR3 DNA reads TGTGCCAGCAGCTTAAAGGGACAGGGGCAAGAGACCCAGTACTTC.

The V and J genes are TRBV21-1 and TRBJ1-5; the table's TRBD1 call for D was not verified on the DNA. TRBV21-1 is a pseudogene. The CDR3 loop spans 13 amino acids. CDR3 amino acids: CASNGTHSQPQHF. The CDR3 region has the DNA TGTGCCAGCAACGGGACACACTCCCAGCCCCAGCATTTT.

The chain has TRBV7-6 and TRBJ2-7, with D perhaps TRBD2 (6 bases). Trimming removed 5 bases from V and 0 bases from J, with 17 bases in between. Looked up from germline, CDR1 is SGHVS and CDR2 is FNYEAQ. The CDR3 contains 16 residues. Written as DNA, the CDR3 is TGTGCCAGCAGCCTCCCGGGAGCAAAGGGCTCCTACGAGCAGTACTTC. This codes for CASSLPGAKGSYEQYF.